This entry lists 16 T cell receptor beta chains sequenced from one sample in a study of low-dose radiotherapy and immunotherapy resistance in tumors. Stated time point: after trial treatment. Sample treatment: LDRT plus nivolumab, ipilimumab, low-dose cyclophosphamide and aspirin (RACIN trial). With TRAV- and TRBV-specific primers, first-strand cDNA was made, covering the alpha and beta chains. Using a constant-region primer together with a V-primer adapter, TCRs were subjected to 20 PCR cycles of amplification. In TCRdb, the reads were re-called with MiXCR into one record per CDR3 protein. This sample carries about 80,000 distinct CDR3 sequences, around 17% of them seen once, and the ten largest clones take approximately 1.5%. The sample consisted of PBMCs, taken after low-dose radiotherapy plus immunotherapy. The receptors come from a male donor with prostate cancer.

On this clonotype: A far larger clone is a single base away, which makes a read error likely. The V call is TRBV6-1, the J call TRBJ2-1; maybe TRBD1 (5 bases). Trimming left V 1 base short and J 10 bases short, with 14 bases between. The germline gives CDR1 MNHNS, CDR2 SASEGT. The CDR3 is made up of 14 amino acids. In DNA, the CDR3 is TGTGCCAGCAGTGAAGGTCGCAGGGTGGACGAGCAGTTCTTC. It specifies CASSEGRRVDEQFF.

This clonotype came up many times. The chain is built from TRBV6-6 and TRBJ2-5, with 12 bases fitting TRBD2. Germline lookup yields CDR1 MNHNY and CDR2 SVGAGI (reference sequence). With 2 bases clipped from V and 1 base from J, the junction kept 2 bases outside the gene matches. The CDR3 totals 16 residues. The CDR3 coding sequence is TGTGCCAGCAGTTACCGGACTAGCGGGGCCCAAGAGACCCAGTACTTC. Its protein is CASSYRTSGAQETQYF.

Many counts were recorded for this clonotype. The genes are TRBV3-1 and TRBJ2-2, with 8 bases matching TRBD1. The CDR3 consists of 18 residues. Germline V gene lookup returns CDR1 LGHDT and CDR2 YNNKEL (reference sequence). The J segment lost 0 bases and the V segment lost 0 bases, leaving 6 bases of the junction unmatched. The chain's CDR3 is CASSQERRGRTNTGELFF. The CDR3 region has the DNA TGTGCCAGCAGCCAAGAGCGCAGGGGGCGAACGAACACCGGGGAGCTGTTTTTT.

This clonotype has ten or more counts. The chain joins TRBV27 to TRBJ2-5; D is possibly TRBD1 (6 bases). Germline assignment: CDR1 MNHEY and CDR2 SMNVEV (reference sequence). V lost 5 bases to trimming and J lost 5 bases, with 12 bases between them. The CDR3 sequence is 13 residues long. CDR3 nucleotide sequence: TGTGCCAGCAGTCCTCGAAGGGGGGAGACCCAGTACTTC. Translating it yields CASSPRRGETQYF.

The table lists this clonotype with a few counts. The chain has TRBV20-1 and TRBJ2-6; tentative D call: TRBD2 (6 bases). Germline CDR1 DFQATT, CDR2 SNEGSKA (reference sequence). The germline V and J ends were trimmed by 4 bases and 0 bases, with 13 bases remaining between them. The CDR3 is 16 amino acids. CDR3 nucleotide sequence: TGCAGTGCTACCTTGGGGGGACTCTCTGGGGCCAACGTCCTGACTTTC. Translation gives CSATLGGLSGANVLTF.

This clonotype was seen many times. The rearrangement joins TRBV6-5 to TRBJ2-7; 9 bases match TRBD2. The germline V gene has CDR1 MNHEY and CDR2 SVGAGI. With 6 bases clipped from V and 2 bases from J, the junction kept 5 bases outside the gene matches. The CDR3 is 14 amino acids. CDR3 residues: CASSSAGGTYEQYF. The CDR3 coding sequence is TGTGCCAGCAGCTCAGCGGGAGGTACCTACGAGCAGTACTTC.

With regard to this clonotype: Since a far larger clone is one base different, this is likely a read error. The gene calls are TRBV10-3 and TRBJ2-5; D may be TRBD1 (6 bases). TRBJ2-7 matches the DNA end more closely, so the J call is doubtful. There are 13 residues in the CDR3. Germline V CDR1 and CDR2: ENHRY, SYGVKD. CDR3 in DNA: TGTGCCATCAGTGGGACAGCGAGCTACGAGCAGTACTTC. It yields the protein CAISGTASYEQYF.

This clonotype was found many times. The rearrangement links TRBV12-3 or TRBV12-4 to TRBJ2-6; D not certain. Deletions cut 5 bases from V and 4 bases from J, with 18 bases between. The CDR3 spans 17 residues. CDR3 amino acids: CASSTPDTSLGANVLTF. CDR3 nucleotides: TGTGCCAGCAGTACACCAGACACCTCTCTAGGGGCCAACGTCCTGACTTTC.

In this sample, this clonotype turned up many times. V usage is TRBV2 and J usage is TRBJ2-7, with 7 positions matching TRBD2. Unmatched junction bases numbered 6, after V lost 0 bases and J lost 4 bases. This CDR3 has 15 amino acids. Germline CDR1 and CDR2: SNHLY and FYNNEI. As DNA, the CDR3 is TGTGCCAGCAGTGAAGCGGGCGGGAGTAATTACGAGCAGTACTTC. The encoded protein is CASSEAGGSNYEQYF. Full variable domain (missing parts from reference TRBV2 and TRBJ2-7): EPEVTQTPSHQVTQMGQEVILRCVPISNHLYFYWYRQILGQKVEFLVSFYNNEISEKSEIFDDQFSVERPDGSNFTLKIRSTKLEDSAMYFCASSEAGGSNYEQYFGPGTRLTVT.

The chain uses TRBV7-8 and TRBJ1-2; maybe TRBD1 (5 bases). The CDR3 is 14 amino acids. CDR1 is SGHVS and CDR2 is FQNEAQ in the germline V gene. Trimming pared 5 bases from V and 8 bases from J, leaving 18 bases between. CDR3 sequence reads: CASSPDWRGGGYTF. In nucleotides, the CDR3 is TGTGCCAGCAGCCCCGACTGGAGGGGCGGGGGCTACACCTTC.

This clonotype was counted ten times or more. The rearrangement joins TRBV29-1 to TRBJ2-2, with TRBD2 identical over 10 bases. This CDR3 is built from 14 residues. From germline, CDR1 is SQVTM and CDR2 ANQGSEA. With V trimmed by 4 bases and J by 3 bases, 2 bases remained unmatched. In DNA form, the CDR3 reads TGCAGCGTTGCAGCGGGAGGGCACACCGGGGAGCTGTTTTTT. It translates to CSVAAGGHTGELFF.

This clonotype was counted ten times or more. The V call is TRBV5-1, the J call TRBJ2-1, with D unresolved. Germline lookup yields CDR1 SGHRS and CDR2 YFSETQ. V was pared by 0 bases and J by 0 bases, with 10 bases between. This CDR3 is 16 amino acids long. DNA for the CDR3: TGCGCCAGCAGCTTGGCCTCTGGAAACTCCTACAATGAGCAGTTCTTC. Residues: CASSLASGNSYNEQFF.

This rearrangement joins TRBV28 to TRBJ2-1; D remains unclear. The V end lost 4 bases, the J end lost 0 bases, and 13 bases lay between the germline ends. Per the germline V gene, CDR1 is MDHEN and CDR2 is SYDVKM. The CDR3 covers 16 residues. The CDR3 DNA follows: TGTGCCAGCAGTTACGCGGAGCGTCTCTCCTACAATGAGCAGTTCTTC. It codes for CASSYAERLSYNEQFF.

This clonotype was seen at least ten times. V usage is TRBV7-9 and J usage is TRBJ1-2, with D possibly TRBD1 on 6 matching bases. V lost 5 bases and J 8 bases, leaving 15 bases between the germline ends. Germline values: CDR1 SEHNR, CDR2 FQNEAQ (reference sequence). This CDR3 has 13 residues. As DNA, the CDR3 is TGTGCCAGCAGCCCAATGGGGGGGCCAGGCTACACCTTC. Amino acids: CASSPMGGPGYTF.

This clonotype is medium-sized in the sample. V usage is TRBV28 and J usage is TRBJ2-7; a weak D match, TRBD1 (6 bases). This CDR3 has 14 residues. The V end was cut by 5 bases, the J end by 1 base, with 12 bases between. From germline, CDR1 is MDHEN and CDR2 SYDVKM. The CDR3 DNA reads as TGTGCCAGCAGTCGCACAGGGAGTTCCTACGAGCAGTACTTC. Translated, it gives CASSRTGSSYEQYF.

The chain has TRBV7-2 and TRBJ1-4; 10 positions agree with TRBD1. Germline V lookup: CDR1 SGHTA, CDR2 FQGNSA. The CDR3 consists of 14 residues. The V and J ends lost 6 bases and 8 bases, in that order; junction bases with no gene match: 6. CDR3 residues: CASSRDRGGEKLFF. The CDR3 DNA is TGTGCCAGCAGTAGGGACAGGGGCGGCGAAAAACTGTTTTTT.